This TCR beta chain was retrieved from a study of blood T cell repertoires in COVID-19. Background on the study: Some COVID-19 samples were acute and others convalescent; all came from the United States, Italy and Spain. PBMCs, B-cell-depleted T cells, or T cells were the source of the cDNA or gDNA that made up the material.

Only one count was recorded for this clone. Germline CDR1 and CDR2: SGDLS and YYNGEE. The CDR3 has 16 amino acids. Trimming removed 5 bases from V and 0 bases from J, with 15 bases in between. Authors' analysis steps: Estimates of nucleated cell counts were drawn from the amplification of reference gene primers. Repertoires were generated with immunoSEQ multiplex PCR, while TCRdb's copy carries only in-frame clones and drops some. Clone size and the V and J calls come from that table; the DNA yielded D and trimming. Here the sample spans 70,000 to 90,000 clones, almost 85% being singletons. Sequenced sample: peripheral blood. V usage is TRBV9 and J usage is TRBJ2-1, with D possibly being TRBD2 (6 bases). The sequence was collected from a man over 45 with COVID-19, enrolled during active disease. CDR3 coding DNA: TGTGCCAGCAGTGACTTCCGGGACTCCTCCTACAATGAGCAGTTCTTC. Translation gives CASSDFRDSSYNEQFF.